The 28 T cell receptor beta chains given below trace back to one sample, sequenced in a study of blood T cell repertoires in COVID-19. Method: immunoSEQ multiplex PCR; TCRdb's copy keeps in-frame clones and lacks some. This sample carries about 200,000 clones, 70% to 90% of them seen once, and the ten largest clones take roughly a sixth. The sequenced sample consisted of peripheral blood. Source of these receptors: a man in his fifties with COVID-19, enrolled during active disease.

The chain employs TRBV5-4 and TRBJ1-6; D is possibly TRBD1 (5 bases). The CDR3 runs to 15 residues. The germline gives CDR1 SGHNT, CDR2 YYREEE (reference sequence). With 2 bases removed from V and 7 bases from J, the gap between germline ends came to 13 bases. CDR3 nucleotides: TGTGCCAGCAGCTTACAGGATGGAGGGAATTCACCCCTCCACTTT. Translating it yields CASSLQDGGNSPLHF.

CDR3 nucleotide sequence: TGTGCCAGCAGCGGTTACACTGAAGCTTTCTTT. The encoded protein is CASSGYTEAFF. The chain employs TRBV27 and TRBJ1-1; unclear D gene. Trimming stripped 6 bases from V and 3 bases from J, with 5 bases between. Germline V gene data show CDR1 as MNHEY and CDR2 as SMNVEV (reference sequence). The length of the CDR3 is 11 residues.

This chain connects TRBV4-3 to TRBJ2-1; 10 bases fit TRBD2. The germline V gene has CDR1 LGHNA and CDR2 YSLEER. With V trimmed by 0 bases and J by 6 bases, 11 bases remained unmatched. This CDR3 comprises 18 residues. CDR3 DNA: TGCGCCAGCAGCCAAGACCTCCCCACTAGCGGGGCTCCCAATGAGCAGTTCTTC. This gives the protein CASSQDLPTSGAPNEQFF.

The CDR3 protein is CASSKVFRASTGELFF. The CDR3 DNA reads as TGTGCCAGCAGCAAAGTTTTCAGGGCAAGTACCGGGGAGCTGTTTTTT. V and J are TRBV21-1 and TRBJ2-2; the table's D call TRBD1 went unverified against the DNA. TRBV21-1 is noted as a pseudogene. The CDR3 totals 16 residues.

This chain uses TRBV5-8 with TRBJ2-1, with D possibly matching TRBD2 (5 bases). The CDR3 contains 17 residues. V was pared by 4 bases and J by 0 bases, with 17 bases between. Germline V gene sequence: CDR1 SGHTS, CDR2 YDEGEE. CDR3 DNA sequence: TGTGCCAGCAGCCCCCGCGGGCCCTCGAGCTCCTACAATGAGCAGTTCTTC. Its translation: CASSPRGPSSSYNEQFF.

The chain has TRBV9 and TRBJ2-7, with TRBD2 as a possible D gene (6 bases). The CDR3 has 14 residues. Germline loops: CDR1 SGDLS, CDR2 YYNGEE. Trimming took off 0 bases at V and 6 bases at J, with 13 bases between the two ends. CDR3: CASSVGTTPFEQYF. In DNA form, the CDR3 reads TGTGCCAGCAGCGTAGGGACTACCCCTTTCGAGCAGTACTTC.

This clone was picked up many times. The V and J genes are TRBV11-2 and TRBJ2-6; possible D gene TRBD2, 6 bases. This CDR3 has 16 amino acids. Germline V gene data show CDR1 as SGHAT and CDR2 as FQNNGV. Between the trimmed V and J ends, which lost 0 bases and 0 bases, there was a span of 6 bases. The CDR3 sequence is CASSLEGGSGANVLTF. The CDR3 DNA reads TGTGCCAGCAGCTTAGAGGGGGGCTCTGGGGCCAACGTCCTGACTTTC.

The V gene is TRBV9, the J gene TRBJ1-3; 7 bases are a match to TRBD1. Germline CDR1 SGDLS, CDR2 YYNGEE. V shed 3 bases, J shed 1 base, and the junction held 10 bases outside the gene matches. This CDR3 comprises 17 residues. The CDR3 reads CASSARQGALSGNTIYF. The CDR3 DNA sequence: TGTGCCAGCAGCGCTAGACAGGGTGCCCTATCTGGAAACACCATATATTTT.

V is TRBV5-1 and J is TRBJ2-7; 8 bases map to TRBD1. The CDR3 totals 14 residues. Looked up from germline, CDR1 is SGHRS and CDR2 is YFSETQ. Trimming took 3 bases from V and 2 from J; bases not matched to a gene: 4. CDR3: CASSYRQGPYEQYF. As DNA, the CDR3 is TGCGCCAGCAGCTACCGACAGGGGCCCTACGAGCAGTACTTC.

Only one count was recorded for this clone. This rearrangement joins TRBV5-6 to TRBJ1-1, with 8 bases matching TRBD1. CDR1 SGHDT and CDR2 YYEEEE come from the germline V gene. The CDR3 length is 15 residues. V trimming: 4 bases; J trimming: 3 bases; junction bases outside the gene matches: 8. The CDR3 DNA reads as TGTGCCAGCAGCGTCTCAGGGGGCGCTTACACTGAAGCTTTCTTT. It codes for CASSVSGGAYTEAFF.

J is TRBJ2-3 and V is TRBV7-9; D perhaps matches TRBD1 (6 bases). The CDR3 spans 16 residues. With 5 bases removed from V and 2 bases from J, the gap between germline ends came to 17 bases. Germline V gene sequence: CDR1 SEHNR, CDR2 FQNEAQ (reference sequence). Here the CDR3 reads CASSGRAGTHTDTQYF. The CDR3 DNA is TGTGCCAGCAGCGGAAGGGCAGGGACACACACAGATACGCAGTATTTT.

This CDR3 reads CASSRGGVDTQYF. In nucleotides, the CDR3 is TGTGCCAGCAGCCGGGGAGGGGTGGATACGCAGTATTTT. The chain is built from TRBV5-4 and TRBJ2-3; 7 positions match TRBD2. Trimming removed 4 bases from V and 6 bases from J; junction bases left unmatched: 5. Germline lookup yields CDR1 SGHNT and CDR2 YYREEE (reference sequence). This CDR3 region has 13 residues.

The CDR3 coding sequence is TGTGCCAGCAGCCCTATTGAGGGGGCCGAGACCCAGTACTTC. As protein: CASSPIEGAETQYF. This sequence joins TRBV3-1 (or the pseudogene TRBV3-2) and TRBJ2-5; 7 positions agree with TRBD1. V lost 4 bases and J lost 5; bases outside the gene matches: 7. Germline CDR1 reads LGHDT; CDR2 reads YNNKEL (reference sequence). CDR3 size: 14 residues.

The chain employs TRBV19 and TRBJ2-2, with D tentatively TRBD2 (5 bases). Germline values: CDR1 LNHDA, CDR2 SQIVND (reference sequence). CDR3 size: 14 residues. Trimming left V 7 bases short and J 5 bases short, with 14 bases between. CDR3 bases: TGTGCCAGTAACCCGGTATCGGGGACCGGGGAGCTGTTTTTT. Protein: CASNPVSGTGELFF.

In DNA, the CDR3 is TGCGCCAGCAGCCAACAAACACAAAGAGCTGGGGGGATAGATACGCAGTATTTT. Translated, it gives CASSQQTQRAGGIDTQYF. The rearrangement uses TRBV4-1 and TRBJ2-3, with a weak D call TRBD2 (6 bases). This CDR3 is built from 18 residues. V was cut by 2 bases and J by 5 bases, with 23 bases left in between. Germline V lookup: CDR1 MGHRA, CDR2 YSYEKL.

The CDR3 nucleotides read TGTGCCAGTAGTCCCGGGACTACCTCCCAAGAGACCCAGTACTTC. It translates to CASSPGTTSQETQYF. The chain uses TRBV19 and TRBJ2-5; TRBD2 matches 7 bases. This CDR3 region has 15 residues. CDR1 is LNHDA and CDR2 is SQIVND in the germline V gene (reference sequence). V shed 5 bases and J 1 base; nucleotides not matched to a gene: 7.

The chain has TRBV6-2 or TRBV6-3 and TRBJ2-1; 13 nucleotides line up with TRBD2. Germline V gene lookup returns CDR1 MNHEY and CDR2 SVGEGT. This CDR3 spans 15 amino acids. Trimming at V came to 6 bases and at J to 9 bases, leaving 8 bases not matched to a gene. Written as DNA, the CDR3 is TGTGCCAGCAGCGACACCGGGACTAGCGGGGCTGAGCAGTTCTTC. Translated: CASSDTGTSGAEQFF.

The chain has TRBV27 and TRBJ1-1; 7 bases are shared with TRBD1. The CDR3 is 15 amino acids. Germline CDR1 is MNHEY and CDR2 is SMNVEV (reference sequence). V gave up 4 bases and J gave up 6 bases; unmatched junction bases: 11. CDR3: CASSSGPRGQPEAFF. For the CDR3, the DNA is TGTGCCAGCAGTTCGGGCCCGAGGGGGCAGCCTGAAGCTTTCTTT.

This chain connects TRBV5-1 to TRBJ2-1, with TRBD2 identical over 11 bases. Germline values: CDR1 SGHRS, CDR2 YFSETQ. The V segment lost 4 bases and the J segment 4 bases; nucleotides outside the gene matches: 7. The CDR3 is 16 residues long. CDR3 amino acids: CASSPNLAGGYNEQFF. In DNA, the CDR3 is TGCGCCAGCAGCCCGAACCTAGCGGGAGGTTACAATGAGCAGTTCTTC.

This chain connects TRBV5-6 to TRBJ2-7; 9 bases are shared with TRBD2. CDR1 is SGHDT, CDR2 YYEEEE, per germline. The trim removed 6 bases at V and 5 bases at J, leaving 6 bases unmatched. CDR3 size: 13 residues. The CDR3 sequence: CASKWGLANEQYF. The DNA for the CDR3 is TGTGCCAGCAAGTGGGGACTAGCCAACGAGCAGTACTTC. Together with reference TRBV5-6 and TRBJ2-7, the CDR3 gives the full variable domain: DAGVTQSPTHLIKTRGQQVTLRCSPKSGHDTVSWYQQALGQGPQFIFQYYEEEERQRGNFPDRFSGHQFPNYSSELNVNALLLGDSALYLCASKWGLANEQYFGPGTRLTVT.

The V call is TRBV6-2 or TRBV6-3, the J call TRBJ2-5; D is perhaps TRBD2 (6 bases). V dropped 6 bases and J dropped 7 bases, with 12 bases sitting between them. There are 12 residues in the CDR3. The germline V gene has CDR1 MNHEY and CDR2 SVGEGT. The CDR3 coding sequence is TGTGCCAGCAGCCTTCCCGGGAGGACCCAGTACTTC. Protein sequence: CASSLPGRTQYF.

The chain uses TRBV5-1 and TRBJ1-2; the D gene is possibly TRBD1 (5 bases). The germline CDR1 and CDR2 sequences are SGHRS and YFSETQ. Trimming left V 5 bases short and J 4 bases short, with 15 bases between. This CDR3 has 14 residues. CDR3 nucleotides: TGCGCCAGCAGTTCAGGGTCCAGTGGCTATGGCTACACCTTC. As protein: CASSSGSSGYGYTF.

The chain combines TRBV2 with TRBJ1-2; 9 bases are shared with TRBD1. CDR1 is SNHLY and CDR2 is FYNNEI in the germline V gene. The CDR3 is 13 residues long. V was pared by 8 bases and J by 2 bases, with 3 bases of the junction left unmatched. CDR3 sequence: CASLDRGNYGYTF. CDR3 bases: TGTGCCAGCCTGGACAGGGGAAACTATGGCTACACCTTC.

DNA of the CDR3: TGTGCCAGTAGTTTCTCACTAGCGGGAGCGTCGGAGACCCAGTACTTC. It is translated as CASSFSLAGASETQYF. V gene TRBV19 combines with J gene TRBJ2-5, with TRBD2 matching over 11 bases. This CDR3 spans 16 amino acids. From germline, CDR1 is LNHDA and CDR2 SQIVND (reference sequence). The J segment lost 5 bases and the V segment lost 5 bases, leaving 10 bases of the junction unmatched.

This clone was recorded a few times. The DNA of the CDR3 is TGTGCCAGCAGTGAAGGGGTAGGGGGCTTCGGTGTGGATACGCAGTATTTT. Its protein product is CASSEGVGGFGVDTQYF. This chain joins TRBV6-1 and TRBJ2-3; 7 nucleotides line up with TRBD1. The CDR3 consists of 17 residues. The V segment lost 1 base and the J segment 6 bases; nucleotides outside the gene matches: 13. Looked up from germline, CDR1 is MNHNS and CDR2 is SASEGT.

V gene TRBV11-2 combines with J gene TRBJ2-1; D gene unclear. Germline V CDR1 and CDR2: SGHAT, FQNNGV. The V and J ends lost 7 bases and 9 bases respectively, with 13 bases between them. The CDR3 has 12 amino acids. For the CDR3, the DNA is TGTGCCAGCACCCCACACCCCCCTGAGCAGTTCTTC. This gives the protein CASTPHPPEQFF.

This chain uses TRBV2 with TRBJ2-2, with D possibly being TRBD2 (6 bases). The length of the CDR3 is 15 residues. The ends were cut back, 0 bases at V and 7 bases at J, with 12 bases in the middle. Germline V gene data show CDR1 as SNHLY and CDR2 as FYNNEI. The CDR3 region is CASSEALGGVGELFF. CDR3 DNA: TGTGCCAGCAGTGAAGCGTTGGGCGGGGTCGGGGAGCTGTTTTTT.

This clone appeared a few times. The chain combines TRBV28 with TRBJ2-4; 8 nucleotides line up with TRBD1. Germline V CDR1 and CDR2: MDHEN, SYDVKM. V dropped 4 bases and J dropped 6; count of bases not matched to a gene: 5. The CDR3 spans 14 residues. The CDR3 DNA follows: TGTGCCAGCAGTTCGGACAGGGAAGGAAACATTCAGTACTTC. This sequence encodes CASSSDREGNIQYF.